What follows are 21 T cell receptor beta chains derived from one specimen sequenced in a study of blood T cell repertoires in COVID-19. Clones were read by immunoSEQ multiplex PCR, and TCRdb kept only the in-frame ones, dropping some. The sample lists 70,000 to 95,000 clones; roughly three quarters were seen once. The sequencing sample was made of peripheral blood. These receptors originate from a man between 60 and 75 years old with COVID-19, enrolled during active disease.

The chain carries TRBV4-1 and TRBJ2-5; D possibly corresponds to TRBD2 (6 bases). Looked up from germline, CDR1 is MGHRA and CDR2 is YSYEKL. This CDR3 is built from 13 residues. V shed 0 bases and J shed 6 bases, with 8 bases lying between them. CDR3 nucleotide sequence: TGCGCCAGCAGCCAAGATCGGGAGAAGACCCAGTACTTC. It yields the protein CASSQDREKTQYF.

The CDR3: CASENRGWSYEQYF. The CDR3 DNA reads as TGTGCCAGCGAAAACAGGGGCTGGTCCTACGAGCAGTACTTC. The V call is TRBV7-9, the J call TRBJ2-7, with 7 bases matching TRBD1. The ends lost 8 bases at V and 1 base at J; junction bases unmatched: 8. Germline loops: CDR1 SEHNR, CDR2 FQNEAQ (reference sequence). This CDR3 has 14 amino acids. The full variable domain, in which reference TRBV7-9 and TRBJ2-7 provide the parts outside the CDR3, is DTGVSQNPRHKITKRGQNVTFRCDPISEHNRLYWYRQTLGQGPEFLTYFQNEAQLEKSRLLSDRFSAERPKGSFSTLEIQRTEQGDSAMYLCASENRGWSYEQYFGPGTRLTVT.

This clone was observed a handful of times. The V gene is TRBV14, the J gene TRBJ2-3; TRBD1 matches 7 bases. The CDR3 length is 16 residues. From germline, CDR1 is SGHDN and CDR2 FVKESK. The trim removed 4 bases at V and 4 bases at J, leaving 11 bases unmatched. CDR3 sequence (DNA): TGTGCCAGCAGCCTCGGGACAGTACGGCGGTCAGATACGCAGTATTTT. Translating gives CASSLGTVRRSDTQYF.

V and J are TRBV3-1 (or the pseudogene TRBV3-2) and TRBJ2-1; 7 positions match TRBD2. The length of the CDR3 is 17 residues. V gave up 2 bases and J gave up 3 bases; unmatched junction bases: 10. The germline V gene encodes CDR1 LGHDT and CDR2 YNNKEL (reference sequence). CDR3 residues: CASSQHATSDFYNEQFF. DNA of the CDR3: TGTGCCAGCAGCCAACACGCAACTAGCGATTTCTACAATGAGCAGTTCTTC.

This clone showed up just a few times. The genes are TRBV11-3 and TRBJ2-3; the D gene is possibly TRBD1 (6 bases). Germline-derived CDR1 and CDR2 are SGHNT and YENEEA. The CDR3 has 14 amino acids. Trimming cost V 3 bases and J 4 bases, with 11 bases left between them. CDR3 residues: CASSFRGGPDTQYF. The CDR3 nucleotides are TGTGCCAGCAGCTTTAGAGGGGGTCCAGATACGCAGTATTTT.

The chain couples TRBV27 to TRBJ2-2, with 7 bases lining up with TRBD1. From germline, CDR1 is MNHEY and CDR2 SMNVEV (reference sequence). The V segment lost 7 bases and the J segment 0 bases; nucleotides outside the gene matches: 2. The CDR3 length is 14 residues. CDR3 amino acids: CASTDRANTGELFF. CDR3 in DNA: TGTGCCAGCACCGACAGGGCGAACACCGGGGAGCTGTTTTTT.

The rearrangement uses TRBV6-2 or TRBV6-3 and TRBJ1-5, with D possibly TRBD1 on 5 matching bases. The CDR3 has 17 residues. Germline V gives CDR1 MNHEY, CDR2 SVGEGT. With 0 bases removed from V and 6 bases from J, the gap between germline ends came to 18 bases. The CDR3 loop reads CASSYSTTERISQPQHF. CDR3 coding DNA: TGTGCCAGCAGTTACTCGACGACAGAGAGGATTAGTCAGCCCCAGCATTTT.

The rearrangement links TRBV5-1 to TRBJ2-1, with TRBD2 matching over 11 bases. Per germline, CDR1 SGHRS and CDR2 YFSETQ. With 3 bases clipped from V and 3 bases from J, the junction kept 2 bases outside the gene matches. The CDR3 sequence is 15 residues long. In DNA form, the CDR3 reads TGCGCCAGCAGCTCTCTAGCGGGGGGCTACAATGAGCAGTTCTTC. It encodes CASSSLAGGYNEQFF.

The rearrangement uses TRBV10-3 and TRBJ1-2; 12 bases are shared with TRBD1. V lost 4 bases and J lost 6; bases outside the gene matches: 0. CDR1 and CDR2 from the germline V gene are ENHRY and SYGVKD. The CDR3 has 13 residues. The chain's CDR3 is CAISGDRGHGYTF. The CDR3 DNA sequence: TGTGCCATCAGTGGGGACAGGGGGCATGGCTACACCTTC.

V gene TRBV5-1 combines with J gene TRBJ1-3; 7 bases match TRBD1. Germline CDR1 SGHRS, CDR2 YFSETQ. This CDR3 spans 17 amino acids. V trimming: 7 bases; J trimming: 0 bases; junction bases outside the gene matches: 13. CDR3 DNA: TGCGCCAGCCGCCGGGGGACAGTCGGGCTCTCTGGAAACACCATATATTTT. It yields the protein CASRRGTVGLSGNTIYF.

This clone came up once. The rearrangement joins TRBV2 to TRBJ1-1, with 7 bases that match TRBD1. This CDR3 contains 13 residues. Germline CDR1 reads SNHLY; CDR2 reads FYNNEI. V was pared by 5 bases and J by 4 bases, with 4 bases of the junction left unmatched. The CDR3 DNA is TGTGCCAGCAGTAACACAGGGGCCACTGAAGCTTTCTTT. It encodes CASSNTGATEAFF. Combining the CDR3 with reference TRBV2 and TRBJ1-1 gives the whole variable domain EPEVTQTPSHQVTQMGQEVILRCVPISNHLYFYWYRQILGQKVEFLVSFYNNEISEKSEIFDDQFSVERPDGSNFTLKIRSTKLEDSAMYFCASSNTGATEAFFGQGTRLTVV.

The genes are TRBV12-3 or TRBV12-4 and TRBJ1-2; tentatively, D is TRBD1 (6 bases). CDR3 length equals 13 residues. The germline V and J ends were trimmed by 3 bases and 7 bases, with 12 bases remaining between them. CDR3 in DNA: TGTGCCAGCAGTTTCGGGAGGGGGGTTGGCTACACCTTC. It specifies CASSFGRGVGYTF.

The count of this clone is one. The chain is built from TRBV6-6 and TRBJ1-5, with D maybe TRBD1 (6 bases). V was pared by 8 bases and J by 3 bases, with 11 bases between. Germline CDR1 reads MNHNY; CDR2 reads SVGAGI (reference sequence). CDR3 length equals 13 residues. The CDR3 reads CASRTGFNQPQHF. As DNA, the CDR3 is TGTGCCAGCCGTACAGGGTTCAATCAGCCCCAGCATTTT.

The gene calls are TRBV28 and TRBJ2-7, with 9 bases fitting TRBD1. CDR1 MDHEN and CDR2 SYDVKM come from the germline V gene. Germline trimming cut 5 bases from V and 7 bases from J; bases unmatched to any gene: 12. This CDR3 contains 15 residues. The CDR3 sequence: CASSGRGTGSREQYF. In DNA form, the CDR3 reads TGTGCCAGCAGTGGGAGAGGGACAGGGTCGAGGGAGCAGTACTTC.

The V and J genes are TRBV3-1 (or the pseudogene TRBV3-2) and TRBJ1-4; no clear D. CDR1 and CDR2 (germline): LGHDT, YNNKEL (reference sequence). V was shortened by 5 bases and J by 2 bases, with 15 bases between the two germline ends. The CDR3 is 16 residues long. DNA of the CDR3: TGTGCCAGCAGCTGGCGAGGAGGAGGTACTAATGAAAAACTGTTTTTT. Its protein product is CASSWRGGGTNEKLFF.

This clone has more than one count but fewer than ten. The chain links TRBV19 to TRBJ1-5; 7 nucleotides line up with TRBD1. Germline assignment: CDR1 LNHDA and CDR2 SQIVND (reference sequence). Unmatched junction bases numbered 5, after V lost 6 bases and J lost 3 bases. The CDR3 loop spans 14 amino acids. The CDR3 spells CASSTGQLNQPQHF. The CDR3 DNA reads as TGTGCCAGTAGCACGGGACAGCTCAATCAGCCCCAGCATTTT.

The chain carries TRBV6-5 and TRBJ2-3; the match to TRBD2 covers 12 bases. After removal of 0 bases from V and 4 bases from J, the junction contained 2 bases not matched to a gene. This CDR3 contains 16 residues. Germline V gene data show CDR1 as MNHEY and CDR2 as SVGAGI. CDR3 nucleotide sequence: TGTGCCAGCAGTTACTCGACTAGCGGGGGTCCAGATACGCAGTATTTT. Its translation: CASSYSTSGGPDTQYF.

This chain links TRBV7-8 with TRBJ2-7; D might be TRBD1 (5 bases). Looked up from germline, CDR1 is SGHVS and CDR2 is FQNEAQ. This CDR3 has 12 amino acids. The V and J ends lost 5 bases and 5 bases respectively, with 10 bases between them. CDR3 residues: CASSLKGDEQYF. CDR3 nucleotide sequence: TGTGCCAGCAGCCTCAAAGGGGACGAGCAGTACTTC. Full variable domain (remainder filled in from reference TRBV7-8 and TRBJ2-7): GAGVSQSPRYKVAKRGQDVALRCDPISGHVSLFWYQQALGQGPEFLTYFQNEAQLDKSGLPSDRFFAERPEGSVSTLKIQRTQQEDSAVYLCASSLKGDEQYFGPGTRLTVT.

This clone was observed once. The chain combines TRBV7-8 with TRBJ2-7; 7 nucleotides line up with TRBD1. CDR3 length: 13 amino acids. The trim removed 6 bases at V and 4 bases at J, leaving 6 bases unmatched. Germline values: CDR1 SGHVS, CDR2 FQNEAQ. The CDR3 is CASSSTGEYEQYF. In nucleotides, the CDR3 is TGTGCCAGCAGTTCAACAGGGGAGTACGAGCAGTACTTC. Combining the CDR3 with reference TRBV7-8 and TRBJ2-7 gives the whole variable domain GAGVSQSPRYKVAKRGQDVALRCDPISGHVSLFWYQQALGQGPEFLTYFQNEAQLDKSGLPSDRFFAERPEGSVSTLKIQRTQQEDSAVYLCASSSTGEYEQYFGPGTRLTVT.

This clone was seen ten or more times. The chain recombines TRBV21-1 with TRBJ1-5; the D segment call TRBD1 is taken from the table without a DNA check. TRBV21-1 is marked as a pseudogene. This CDR3 comprises 14 residues. CDR3 residues: CASSKNPGGQPQHF. CDR3 nucleotide sequence: TGTGCCAGCAGCAAAAATCCAGGGGGCCAGCCCCAGCATTTT.

This chain's CDR3 is CASSQSSLPDTQYF. Written as DNA, the CDR3 is TGTGCCAGCAGCCAATCGAGTCTTCCAGATACGCAGTATTTT. The J gene is TRBJ2-3, the V gene TRBV4-2; D gene ambiguous. V lost 2 bases, J lost 4 bases, and 10 bases lay in between. The germline CDR1 and CDR2 sequences are LGHNA and YNFKEQ. The CDR3 is 14 amino acids.